This T cell receptor (beta chain) was sequenced for a study of shared clonotypes between healthy human individuals. Remarks on this clone: The antigen remains undetermined.

For sorted subsets, 150 to 200 ng DNA per replicate equaled about 30,000 T cell genomes. Authors' data handling: Without quality scores, immunoSEQ junctional reads could not be filtered like full-length reads. The data were produced by immunoSEQ multiplex PCR, yet TCRdb's version contains in-frame clones alone and is incomplete. For V, J and clone size, that table is used; D and trimming come from the DNA. The table records about 1,500,000 clones, approximately 96% of them present only once. Regarding the study as a whole: Some clonotypes were shared by all four sorted-subset donors, while others were not shared. The non-shared ones had lower generation probabilities than the shared ones.

Looked up from germline, CDR1 is SGDLS and CDR2 is YYNGEE. Trimming cost V 1 base and J 4 bases, with 14 bases left between them. CDR3 size: 15 residues. The sequence was obtained from a man aged 25-40 years in good health. This chain connects TRBV9 to TRBJ1-2; D possibly corresponds to TRBD1 (5 bases). The sample taken for sequencing was naive CD4+ T cells sorted from blood. Indicated subset: CD45RA+ positively selected. CDR3 sequence: CASSVSLGDSYGYTF. CDR3 coding DNA: TGTGCCAGCAGCGTAAGTCTGGGGGACTCCTATGGCTACACCTTC.